These 30 T cell receptor beta chains share one sample of origin, sequenced in a study of regulatory T cells in long-lasting Graves disease. Indicated time point: newly diagnosed GD, antithyroid drugs for less than 3 months. RNA from PBMCs was the source of the TCR library. CDR3-region Arm-PCR and iRepertoire HTBI primers produced the TCR beta libraries. TCRdb analysed the multiplex PCR reads with MiXCR anew, one entry per CDR3 protein. The table includes around 450,000 distinct CDR3 sequences, roughly 17% detected once. The sample was also reused in another study, on T cells in Graves' hyperthyroidism and ophthalmopathy.

Sample: peripheral blood mononuclear cells (PBMCs), taken at new diagnosis, from a patient treated with antithyroid drugs. These receptors were collected from a man between 35 and 55 years old with Graves disease.

This clonotype was picked up many times. The rearrangement uses TRBV7-6 and TRBJ2-1, with D possibly TRBD2 on 5 matching bases. The V and J ends lost 1 base and 10 bases respectively, with 8 bases between them. Germline CDR1 and CDR2: SGHVS and FNYEAQ. The CDR3 consists of 12 residues. The CDR3 loop is CASSLGKREQFF. The CDR3 DNA is TGTGCCAGCAGCTTAGGGAAGCGGGAGCAGTTCTTC.

There are a few counts of this clonotype. This chain uses TRBV2 with TRBJ1-2, with a possible D match to TRBD1 (5 bases). CDR3 length: 15 amino acids. From germline, CDR1 is SNHLY and CDR2 FYNNEI. Deletions cut 0 bases from V and 6 bases from J, with 14 bases between. The CDR3 bases are TGTGCCAGCAGTGAAGCGGGGGGACCCGGGCATGGCTACACCTTC. Its protein product is CASSEAGGPGHGYTF. Combining the CDR3 with reference TRBV2 and TRBJ1-2 gives the whole variable domain EPEVTQTPSHQVTQMGQEVILRCVPISNHLYFYWYRQILGQKVEFLVSFYNNEISEKSEIFDDQFSVERPDGSNFTLKIRSTKLEDSAMYFCASSEAGGPGHGYTFGSGTRLTVV.

This clonotype appeared many times. The chain recombines TRBV30 with TRBJ2-7; 7 nucleotides line up with TRBD2. The germline V gene has CDR1 GTSNPN and CDR2 SVGIG (reference sequence). The trim removed 5 bases at V and 2 bases at J, leaving 9 bases unmatched. The CDR3 runs to 14 residues. CDR3 sequence: CAWSTGGATYEQYF. Written as DNA, the CDR3 is TGTGCCTGGTCAACGGGGGGTGCCACCTACGAGCAGTACTTC. The whole variable domain, filled in from reference TRBV30 and TRBJ2-7, reads SQTIHQWPATLVQPVGSPLSLECTVEGTSNPNLYWYRQAAGRGLQLLFYSVGIGQISSEVPQNLSASRPQDRQFILSSKKLLLSDSGFYLCAWSTGGATYEQYFGPGTRLTVT.

This clonotype was seen ten or more times. The genes are TRBV30 and TRBJ1-4; a possible D gene is TRBD1 (6 bases). The CDR3 contains 13 residues. V gave up 2 bases and J gave up 8 bases, with 12 bases separating them. Germline V gene data show CDR1 as GTSNPN and CDR2 as SVGIG (reference sequence). The CDR3 DNA is TGTGCCTGGAGTTCCCCGGGGGGCGAAAAACTGTTTTTT. It yields the protein CAWSSPGGEKLFF.

The chain recombines TRBV12-3 or TRBV12-4 with TRBJ2-1, with D perhaps being TRBD1 or TRBD2 (5 bases each). The end of the DNA is better explained by TRBJ2-5, so the J call may be wrong. This CDR3 has 14 amino acids. CDR3 region: CASSLDWGKETQYF. The CDR3 DNA reads as TGTGCCAGCAGTTTGGACTGGGGGAAAGAGACCCAGTACTTC.

To note about this clonotype: One base separates it from a far larger clone, so it is likely a read error. Without the conserved terminal phenylalanine or tryptophan, this CDR3 likely stems from a read error. The gene calls are TRBV11-1 and TRBJ2-7; D could derive from TRBD1 or TRBD2 (5 bases each). Trimming left V 4 bases short and J 0 bases short, with 7 bases between. Germline V gene sequence: CDR1 SGHAT, CDR2 FQDESV (reference sequence). The CDR3 loop spans 13 amino acids. CDR3 coding DNA: TGTGCCAGCAGCTGGGGGAGCTCCTACGAGCAGTACATC. Its protein is CASSWGSSYEQYI.

This clonotype has at least ten counts. This chain connects TRBV12-3 or TRBV12-4 to TRBJ2-3, with TRBD2 identical over 7 bases. The V gene end was trimmed by 6 bases and the J gene end by 2 bases; junction bases not matched to a gene: 5. The length of the CDR3 is 14 residues. The CDR3 DNA sequence: TGTGCCAGCAGACCCGGGACTACCACAGATACGCAGTATTTT. Its translation: CASRPGTTTDTQYF.

Only a few counts were recorded for this clonotype. V is TRBV6-1 and J is TRBJ1-2; D is uncertain. V was trimmed by 5 bases and J by 3 bases, leaving 10 bases between them. The CDR3 runs to 13 residues. Germline V lookup: CDR1 MNHNS, CDR2 SASEGT. The CDR3 is CASSPDQHYGYTF. The CDR3 DNA reads TGTGCCAGCAGTCCGGACCAGCACTATGGCTACACCTTC.

This clonotype occurred many times. This sequence joins TRBV2 and TRBJ2-5; D might be TRBD2 (5 bases). CDR3 length: 13 amino acids. Germline CDR1 SNHLY, CDR2 FYNNEI. The V end was cut by 7 bases, the J end by 4 bases, with 13 bases between. As DNA, the CDR3 is TGTGCCAGCACGGGGAGAGGTGGAGAGACCCAGTACTTC. Residues: CASTGRGGETQYF.

The rearrangement joins TRBV20-1 to TRBJ1-3; the D gene is possibly TRBD1 (5 bases). Trimming pared 4 bases from V and 6 bases from J, leaving 13 bases between. The CDR3 consists of 13 residues. Germline V gene lookup returns CDR1 DFQATT and CDR2 SNEGSKA (reference sequence). The CDR3 reads CSATSDRENTIYF. The CDR3 DNA sequence: TGCAGTGCTACGAGTGACAGAGAAAACACCATATATTTT.

The V and J genes are TRBV7-8 and TRBJ2-5; 7 nucleotides agree with TRBD1. The J call may be mistaken, given a closer DNA end match to TRBJ2-1. This CDR3 is built from 14 residues. Germline V lookup: CDR1 SGHVS, CDR2 FQNEAQ. Here the CDR3 reads CASSPRTGKETQFF. The CDR3 DNA follows: TGTGCCAGCAGCCCTCGGACAGGAAAAGAGACCCAGTTCTTC.

This chain connects TRBV6-1 to TRBJ2-1, with D possibly being TRBD2 (6 bases). CDR1 MNHNS and CDR2 SASEGT come from the germline V gene. This CDR3 is built from 16 residues. Between the trimmed V and J ends, which lost 7 bases and 6 bases, there was a span of 22 bases. The CDR3, as DNA: TGTGCCAGCAATTCGCCGAAGGAGGGGCCTGGCAATGAGCAGTTCTTC. Protein: CASNSPKEGPGNEQFF.

This clonotype was recorded at least ten times. This rearrangement joins TRBV3-1 to TRBJ2-7; TRBD2 matches at 8 bases. J gave up 6 bases and V 3 bases, and 10 bases lay outside the gene matches. Germline V gene sequence: CDR1 LGHDT, CDR2 YNNKEL (reference sequence). The CDR3 is 15 residues long. The CDR3 reads CASSHGLATPVEQYF. The CDR3, as DNA: TGTGCCAGCAGCCACGGACTAGCTACACCTGTCGAGCAGTACTTC.

The chain employs TRBV4-1 and TRBJ2-5; D tentatively fits TRBD1 or TRBD2 (5 bases each). The CDR3 has 16 amino acids. V lost 4 bases to trimming and J lost 3 bases, with 18 bases between them. Germline lookup yields CDR1 MGHRA and CDR2 YSYEKL. The CDR3 here is CASSPREVSVKETQYF. The CDR3 DNA reads as TGCGCCAGCAGCCCCAGGGAAGTTAGCGTAAAAGAGACCCAGTACTTC.

This clonotype was seen a handful of times. The chain uses TRBV14 and TRBJ2-1; D is unclear. With 0 bases removed from V and 9 bases from J, the gap between germline ends came to 12 bases. CDR3 length: 14 residues. Germline V gene lookup returns CDR1 SGHDN and CDR2 FVKESK. The CDR3 reads CASSQDRPTGEQFF. The CDR3 nucleotides read TGTGCCAGCAGCCAAGATCGACCTACGGGTGAGCAGTTCTTC.

The gene calls are TRBV2 and TRBJ2-1; D remains unclear. The V end was cut by 6 bases, the J end by 5 bases, with 8 bases between. CDR1 is SNHLY and CDR2 is FYNNEI in the germline V gene. The CDR3 sequence is 12 residues long. The CDR3 nucleotides read TGTGCCAGCAGCGGAAGCCACAATGAGCAGTTCTTC. It translates to CASSGSHNEQFF.

This clonotype has ten or more counts. The V and J genes are TRBV3-1 and TRBJ2-1, with TRBD2 matching 7 bases. The CDR3 extends over 15 amino acids. Germline V CDR1 and CDR2: LGHDT, YNNKEL (reference sequence). V lost 7 bases and J lost 2; bases outside the gene matches: 8. The CDR3 protein is CASMGPGRAYNEQFF. CDR3 in DNA: TGTGCCAGCATGGGGCCGGGGAGGGCCTACAATGAGCAGTTCTTC.

This clonotype has a handful of counts. The rearrangement links TRBV4-1 to TRBJ1-2; 12 bases align to TRBD1. V dropped 3 bases and J dropped 8; count of bases not matched to a gene: 10. This CDR3 is built from 16 residues. CDR1 and CDR2 (germline): MGHRA, YSYEKL. The CDR3 reads CASSHSGTGGAGGYTF. DNA for the CDR3: TGCGCCAGCAGCCACTCCGGGACAGGGGGCGCGGGCGGCTACACCTTC.

This clonotype turned up a few times. V gene TRBV18 combines with J gene TRBJ2-7; D gene uncertain. The length of the CDR3 is 13 residues. V lost 3 bases and J lost 5, with 11 bases in between. The germline V gene encodes CDR1 KGHSH and CDR2 LQKENI. The CDR3 nucleotides read TGTGCCAGCTCACCCTCGTCGACACACGAGCAGTACTTC. This encodes CASSPSSTHEQYF.

Turning to this clonotype: A much larger clone is a single base away; this may be a read error. The conserved closing phenylalanine or tryptophan is absent in this CDR3, likely reflecting a read error. CDR3 sequence (DNA): TGTGCCAGCAGTAAGGGAAGGTCAACCAATATCTACGAGCAGTACTCC. Its translation: CASSKGRSTNIYEQYS. The rearrangement uses TRBV7-2 and TRBJ2-5, with no clear D. The DNA end lines up better with TRBJ2-7; the J call may be wrong. CDR3 length equals 16 residues. Germline values: CDR1 SGHTA, CDR2 FQGNSA.

There are many counts of this clonotype. The chain uses TRBV24-1 and TRBJ1-1; possible D gene TRBD1, 5 bases. Germline V CDR1 and CDR2: KGHDR, SFDVKD. The CDR3 is made up of 13 amino acids. Trimming removed 8 bases from V and 5 bases from J, with 14 bases in between. DNA for the CDR3: TGTGCCACCACCCGGGACGGCGGAACTGAAGCTTTCTTT. It encodes CATTRDGGTEAFF.

The table lists this clonotype with many counts. The V call is TRBV5-1, the J call TRBJ2-1; 7 nucleotides align to TRBD2. CDR1 and CDR2 from the germline V gene are SGHRS and YFSETQ. This CDR3 region has 14 residues. V dropped 5 bases and J dropped 8; count of bases not matched to a gene: 10. As DNA, the CDR3 is TGCGCCAGCAGGACTAGCCCGATAACCTATGAGCAGTTCTTC. Translated: CASRTSPITYEQFF.

This clonotype was seen repeatedly, ten times or more. The chain uses TRBV20-1 and TRBJ1-4; 7 bases align to TRBD1. The CDR3 length is 12 residues. The V gene end was trimmed by 5 bases and the J gene end by 5 bases; junction bases not matched to a gene: 2. In germline, CDR1 is DFQATT, CDR2 SNEGSKA (reference sequence). The CDR3 DNA is TGCAGTGCTTTCAGGGGGAATGAAAAACTGTTTTTT. Its protein is CSAFRGNEKLFF.

V gene TRBV6-1 combines with J gene TRBJ2-1; TRBD1 might be the D (6 bases). CDR1 is MNHNS and CDR2 is SASEGT in the germline V gene. The CDR3 sequence is 14 residues long. V was clipped by 5 bases and J by 4 bases, with 12 bases between them. The CDR3 region is CASSQRQDYNEQFF. DNA for the CDR3: TGTGCCAGCAGTCAAAGACAGGATTACAATGAGCAGTTCTTC.

In this sample, this clonotype turned up many times. The chain combines TRBV2 with TRBJ1-2; TRBD1 might be the D (6 bases). The germline V gene has CDR1 SNHLY and CDR2 FYNNEI. Trimming removed 6 bases at V and 5 bases at J, with 13 bases between. This CDR3 region has 13 residues. The CDR3 DNA is TGTGCCAGCAGCGAGACAGGCTTATATGGCTACACCTTC. Protein sequence: CASSETGLYGYTF. Complete variable domain (other parts from reference TRBV2 and TRBJ1-2): EPEVTQTPSHQVTQMGQEVILRCVPISNHLYFYWYRQILGQKVEFLVSFYNNEISEKSEIFDDQFSVERPDGSNFTLKIRSTKLEDSAMYFCASSETGLYGYTFGSGTRLTVV.

This clonotype showed up many times. The V gene is TRBV28, the J gene TRBJ2-2, with D unclear. CDR1 and CDR2 (germline): MDHEN, SYDVKM. Trimming cost V 2 bases and J 3 bases, with 7 bases left between them. The CDR3 runs to 14 residues. The CDR3 protein is CASSLGVYTGELFF. CDR3 DNA sequence: TGTGCCAGCAGTTTAGGGGTTTACACCGGGGAGCTGTTTTTT.

The chain employs TRBV4-1 and TRBJ2-7, with D hard to call. The germline V gene encodes CDR1 MGHRA and CDR2 YSYEKL. V was clipped by 2 bases and J by 4 bases, with 9 bases between them. CDR3 size: 13 residues. In nucleotides, the CDR3 is TGCGCCAGCAGCCAATCAGACTGGTACGAGCAGTACTTC. Its protein is CASSQSDWYEQYF.

This clonotype has at least ten counts. The chain is built from TRBV6-1 and TRBJ1-1; the D is unclear. The germline V and J ends were trimmed by 2 bases and 0 bases, with 10 bases remaining between them. This CDR3 has 15 residues. Germline V gives CDR1 MNHNS, CDR2 SASEGT. The CDR3, as DNA: TGTGCCAGCAGTGAATTCGGCTCCATGAACACTGAAGCTTTCTTT. Protein product: CASSEFGSMNTEAFF.

This clonotype was counted many times. The chain couples TRBV28 to TRBJ2-1, with 11 bases matching TRBD2. V shed 4 bases and J 7 bases; nucleotides not matched to a gene: 9. This CDR3 contains 16 residues. The germline CDR1 and CDR2 sequences are MDHEN and SYDVKM. The CDR3 here is CASSWLLAGERNEQFF. The CDR3, as DNA: TGTGCCAGCAGTTGGCTACTAGCGGGAGAACGGAATGAGCAGTTCTTC.

This clonotype occurred many times. V usage is TRBV28 and J usage is TRBJ2-1; TRBD2 matches at 9 bases. CDR1 MDHEN and CDR2 SYDVKM come from the germline V gene. V lost 2 bases and J lost 4; bases outside the gene matches: 3. This CDR3 region has 15 residues. The CDR3 region has the DNA TGTGCCAGCAGTTTAGCGGGAGGGGTTTACAATGAGCAGTTCTTC. Its protein is CASSLAGGVYNEQFF.